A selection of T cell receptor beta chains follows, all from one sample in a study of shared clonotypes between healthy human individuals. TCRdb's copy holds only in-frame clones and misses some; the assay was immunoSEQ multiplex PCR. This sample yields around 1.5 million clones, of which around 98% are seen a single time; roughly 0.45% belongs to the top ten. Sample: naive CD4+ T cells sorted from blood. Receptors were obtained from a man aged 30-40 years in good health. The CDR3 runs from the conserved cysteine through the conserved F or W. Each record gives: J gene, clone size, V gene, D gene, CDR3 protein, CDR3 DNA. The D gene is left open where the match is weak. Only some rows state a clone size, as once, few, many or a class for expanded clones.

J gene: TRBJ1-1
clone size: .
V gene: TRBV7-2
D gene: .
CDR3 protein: CASSLNRVNTEAFF
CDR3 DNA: TGTGCCAGCAGCTTGAACAGGGTAAACACTGAAGCTTTCTTT

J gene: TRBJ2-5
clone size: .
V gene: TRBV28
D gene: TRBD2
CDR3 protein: CASSPGGGKETQYF
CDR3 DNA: TGTGCCAGCAGCCCTGGGGGAGGGAAAGAGACCCAGTACTTC

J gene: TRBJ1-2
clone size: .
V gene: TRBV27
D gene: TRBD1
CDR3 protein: CASSLGTGPRANYGYTF
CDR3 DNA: TGTGCCAGCAGTTTGGGGACAGGTCCCAGAGCTAACTATGGCTACACCTTC

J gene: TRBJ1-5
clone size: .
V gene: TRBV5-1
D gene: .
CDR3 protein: CASSFEEKPQHF
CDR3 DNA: TGCGCCAGCAGCTTCGAGGAAAAGCCCCAGCATTTT

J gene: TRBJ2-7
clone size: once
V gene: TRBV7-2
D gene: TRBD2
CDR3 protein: CASRNRRGGSSYEQYF
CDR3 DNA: TGTGCCAGCAGAAATAGACGGGGCGGGAGCTCCTACGAGCAGTACTTC

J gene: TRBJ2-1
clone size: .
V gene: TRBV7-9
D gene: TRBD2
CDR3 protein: CASSSTPGASGRSGNEQFF
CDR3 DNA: TGTGCCAGCAGCTCCACCCCAGGGGCTAGCGGGAGATCTGGCAATGAGCAGTTCTTC

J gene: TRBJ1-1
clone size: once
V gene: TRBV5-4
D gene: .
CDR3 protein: CASSFGRADTEAFF
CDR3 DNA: TGTGCCAGCAGCTTTGGCAGAGCGGACACTGAAGCTTTCTTT

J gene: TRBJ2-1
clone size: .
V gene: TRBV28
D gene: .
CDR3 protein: CASSLLAGAYNEQFF
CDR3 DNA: TGTGCCAGCAGTTTATTGGCAGGGGCCTACAATGAGCAGTTCTTC

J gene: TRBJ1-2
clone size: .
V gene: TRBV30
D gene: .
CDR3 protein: CAWTPGGSNYGYTF
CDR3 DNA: TGTGCCTGGACCCCGGGGGGTTCCAACTATGGCTACACCTTC

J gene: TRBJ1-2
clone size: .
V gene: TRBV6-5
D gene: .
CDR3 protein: CASSYSTRANGYTF
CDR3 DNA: TGTGCCAGCAGTTACTCGACCAGGGCTAATGGCTACACCTTC

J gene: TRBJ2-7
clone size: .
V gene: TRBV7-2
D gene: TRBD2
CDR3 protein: CASSFRLAGAHEQYF
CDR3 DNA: TGTGCCAGCAGCTTCAGACTAGCGGGAGCCCACGAGCAGTACTTC

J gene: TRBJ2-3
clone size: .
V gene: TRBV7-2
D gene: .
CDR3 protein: CASSPEQKRDTQYF
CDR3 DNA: TGTGCCAGCAGCCCAGAGCAGAAGCGAGATACGCAGTATTTT

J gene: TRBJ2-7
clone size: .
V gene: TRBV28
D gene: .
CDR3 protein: CASSSVLSEQYF
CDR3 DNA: TGTGCCAGCAGTTCAGTTTTGAGCGAGCAGTACTTC

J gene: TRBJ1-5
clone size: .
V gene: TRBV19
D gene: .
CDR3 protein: CASRRQSRPQHF
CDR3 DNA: TGTGCCAGTAGACGACAGAGCCGGCCCCAGCATTTT

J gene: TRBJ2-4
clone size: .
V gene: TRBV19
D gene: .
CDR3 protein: CASNPGPTGTNIQYF
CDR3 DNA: TGTGCCAGTAACCCGGGACCGACTGGTACAAACATTCAGTACTTC

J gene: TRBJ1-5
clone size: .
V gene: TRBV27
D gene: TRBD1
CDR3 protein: CASSPRPTGREGQPQHF
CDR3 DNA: TGTGCCAGCAGTCCCCGTCCGACAGGGAGGGAAGGACAGCCCCAGCATTTT

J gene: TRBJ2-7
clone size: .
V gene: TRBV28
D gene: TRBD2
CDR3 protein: CASSFLAGGFYEQYF
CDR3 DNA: TGTGCCAGCAGCTTCCTAGCGGGAGGGTTCTACGAGCAGTACTTC

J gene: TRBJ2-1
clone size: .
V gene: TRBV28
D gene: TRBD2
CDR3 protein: CASSLYRTSGYLPPYNEQFF
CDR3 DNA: TGTGCCAGCAGTTTATATCGGACTAGCGGTTACCTCCCCCCCTACAATGAGCAGTTCTTC

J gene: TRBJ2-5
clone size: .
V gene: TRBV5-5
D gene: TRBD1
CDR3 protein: CASSHSSGTGMAQYF
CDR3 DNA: TGTGCCAGCAGCCACAGTTCCGGGACAGGGATGGCCCAGTACTTC

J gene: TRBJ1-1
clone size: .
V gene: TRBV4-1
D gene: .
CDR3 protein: CASSQVRLSEAFF
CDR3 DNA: TGCGCCAGCAGCCAAGTCCGACTAAGTGAAGCTTTCTTT

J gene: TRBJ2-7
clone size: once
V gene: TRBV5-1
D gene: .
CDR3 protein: CASSLSATAYEQYF
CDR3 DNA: TGCGCCAGCAGCTTGTCCGCCACTGCCTACGAGCAGTACTTC

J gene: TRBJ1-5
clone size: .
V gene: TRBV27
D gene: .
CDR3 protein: CASRDGVNQPQHF
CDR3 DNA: TGTGCCAGCAGGGACGGGGTTAATCAGCCCCAGCATTTT

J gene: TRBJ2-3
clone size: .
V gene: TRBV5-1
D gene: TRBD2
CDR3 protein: CASRLAGGPRDTQYF
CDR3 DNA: TGCGCCAGCAGATTAGCGGGAGGCCCCAGAGATACGCAGTATTTT

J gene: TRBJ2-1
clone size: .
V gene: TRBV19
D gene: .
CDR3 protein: CASSIRLGASVRNEQFF
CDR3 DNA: TGTGCCAGTAGTATCCGGCTCGGCGCTAGCGTTCGGAATGAGCAGTTCTTC

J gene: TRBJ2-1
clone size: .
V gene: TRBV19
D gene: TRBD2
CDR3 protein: CASRDLAGRLDEQFF
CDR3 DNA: TGTGCCAGTAGGGATCTAGCGGGAAGATTGGATGAGCAGTTCTTC

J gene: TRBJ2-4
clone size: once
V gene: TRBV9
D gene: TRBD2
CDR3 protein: CASSDTLWSGRGLPQYF
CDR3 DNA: TGTGCCAGCAGCGATACCCTGTGGAGCGGGAGGGGACTTCCTCAGTACTTC

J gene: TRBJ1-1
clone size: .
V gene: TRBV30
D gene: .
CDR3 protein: CAWSAFTYTEAFF
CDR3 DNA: TGTGCCTGGAGTGCTTTCACTTACACTGAAGCTTTCTTT